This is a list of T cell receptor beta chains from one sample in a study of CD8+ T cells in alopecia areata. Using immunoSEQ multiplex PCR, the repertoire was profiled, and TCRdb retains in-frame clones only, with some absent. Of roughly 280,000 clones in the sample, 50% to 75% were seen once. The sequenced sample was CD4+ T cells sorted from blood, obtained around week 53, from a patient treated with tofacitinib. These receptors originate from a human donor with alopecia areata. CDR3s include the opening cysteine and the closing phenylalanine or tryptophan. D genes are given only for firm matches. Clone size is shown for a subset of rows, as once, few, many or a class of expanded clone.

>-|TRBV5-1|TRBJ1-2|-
CASRQEPYGYTF
TGCGCCAGCAGACAGGAGCCCTATGGCTACACCTTC
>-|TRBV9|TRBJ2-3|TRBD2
CASSRTSGGSTDTQYF
TGTGCCAGCTCCCGGACTAGCGGGGGGAGCACAGATACGCAGTATTTT
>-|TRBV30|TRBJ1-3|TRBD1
CAWSRDSGNGNTIYF
TGTGCCTGGAGCCGGGACAGTGGGAACGGAAACACCATATATTTT
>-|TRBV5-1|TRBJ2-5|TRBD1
CASSSGTGEGETQYF
TGCGCCAGCAGCTCCGGGACAGGGGAAGGAGAGACCCAGTACTTC
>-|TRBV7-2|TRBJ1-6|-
CASSSPEGGYHF
TGTGCCAGCAGCTCACCCGAGGGGGGGTATCACTTT
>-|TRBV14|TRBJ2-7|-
CARDYEQYF
TGTGCCAGAGACTACGAGCAGTACTTC
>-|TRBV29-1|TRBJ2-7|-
CSVQGQEQYF
TGCAGCGTTCAGGGTCAAGAGCAGTACTTC
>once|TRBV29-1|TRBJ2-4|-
CSVVETQAKNIQYF
TGCAGCGTTGTTGAGACCCAAGCCAAAAACATTCAGTACTTC
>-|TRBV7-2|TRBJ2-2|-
CASSKGLNTGELFF
TGTGCCAGCAGCAAGGGACTTAACACCGGGGAGCTGTTTTTT
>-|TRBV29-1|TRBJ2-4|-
CSGMGRMNIQYF
TGCAGCGGAATGGGACGTATGAACATTCAGTACTTC
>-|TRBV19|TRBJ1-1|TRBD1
CASSTRQGAGTEAFF
TGTGCCAGTAGTACTCGACAGGGGGCAGGAACTGAAGCTTTCTTT
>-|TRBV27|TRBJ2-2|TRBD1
CASSKTGGAATGELFF
TGTGCCAGCAGCAAGACAGGGGGCGCGGCCACCGGGGAGCTGTTTTTT
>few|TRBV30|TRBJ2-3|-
CACGRGGAPETQYF
TGTGCCTGCGGTAGGGGGGGGGCCCCAGAGACGCAGTATTTT
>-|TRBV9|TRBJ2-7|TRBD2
CASSVGTSGIYEQYF
TGTGCCAGCAGCGTAGGGACTAGCGGGATCTACGAGCAGTACTTC
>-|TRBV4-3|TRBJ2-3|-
CASSQGSSSSPDTQYF
TGCGCCAGCAGCCAAGGTTCGTCTAGCAGTCCAGATACGCAGTATTTT
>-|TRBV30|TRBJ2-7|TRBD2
CAWSSGGAYEQYF
TGTGCCTGGAGCAGCGGGGGAGCCTACGAGCAGTACTTC
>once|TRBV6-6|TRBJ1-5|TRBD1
CASSQGQGENQPQHF
TGTGCCAGCAGTCAAGGACAGGGCGAAAATCAGCCCCAGCATTTT
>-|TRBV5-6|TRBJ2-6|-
CASSLGPHSGANVLTF
TGTGCCAGCAGCTTGGGGCCCCACTCTGGGGCCAACGTCCTGACTTTC
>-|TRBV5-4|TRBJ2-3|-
CASSGWGDTQYF
TGTGCCAGCAGCGGGTGGGGGGATACGCAGTATTTT
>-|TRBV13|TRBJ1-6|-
CASSLGAGDYNSPLHF
TGTGCCAGCAGCTTAGGTGCAGGGGACTATAATTCACCCCTCCACTTT
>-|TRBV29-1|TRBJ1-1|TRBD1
CSVKRTGRNTEAFF
TGCAGCGTCAAACGGACAGGGAGGAACACTGAAGCTTTCTTT
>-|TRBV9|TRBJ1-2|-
CASSGLTLQGYGYTF
TGTGCCAGCAGCGGGTTAACTCTTCAGGGCTATGGCTACACCTTC